The following is a T cell receptor (beta chain) sequence with its context. Its specificity is not known. Germline-derived CDR1 and CDR2 are MGHRA and YSYEKL. The CDR3 runs to 13 residues. Trimming removed 5 bases from V and 9 bases from J, with 14 bases in between. The assay was immunoSEQ multiplex PCR, and TCRdb's table has in-frame clones only and misses some. The sample carries some 43,000 clones, approximately 83% recorded once. The source of the sample is a study of OX40 agonist ivuxolimab in advanced cancers. On the study more broadly: Roughly two fifths of patients had received prior checkpoint inhibitor therapy. A partial response was reached by three patients: one with hepatocellular carcinoma and two with cutaneous melanoma. Overall study findings and caveats: Expanded clones belonging to CD8+ T cells outnumbered, on average, those of CD4+.

The input for sequencing was CD4+ or CD8+ T cells sorted from blood, taken in a trial of the OX40 agonist ivuxolimab. This receptor was obtained from an adult with an advanced solid tumor such as melanoma, head and neck, liver or kidney cancer. This rearrangement joins TRBV4-1 to TRBJ2-1; D might be TRBD1 or TRBD2, each matching 5 bases. The CDR3 DNA follows: TGCGCCAGCAGCTTAAGTTCAGGGAGTGAGCAGTTCTTC. Translated, it gives CASSLSSGSEQFF.